The rows below give T cell receptor beta chains drawn from one sample of a study of siplizumab effects on memory and regulatory T cells. The repertoire was sequenced with immunoSEQ multiplex PCR; TCRdb's copy has only in-frame clones and lacks some. The sample comprises 85,000 to 95,000 clones, roughly 94% of which are singletons, and roughly 0.29% rests with the top ten. The sample consisted of non-Treg CD4+ T cells sorted from blood. The receptors come from a human donor in good health. The CDR3 runs from the conserved cysteine through the conserved F or W. A D gene is named only where the DNA matches it firmly. Where a row states a size, it is once, few, many or the class of an expanded clone; other rows omit it.

d_call j_call v_call clone_size cdr3_nt cdr3_aa
TRBD1 TRBJ1-1 TRBV27 - TGTGCCAGCAGTCCGGACAGGGGGGTGAACACTGAAGCTTTCTTT CASSPDRGVNTEAFF
- TRBJ2-7 TRBV7-9 - TGTGCCAGCAGCTTAGATAGTCGGTACGAGCAGTACTTC CASSLDSRYEQYF
- TRBJ1-2 TRBV6-1 - TGTGCCAGCAGTGAATCCGGCGGGGCTCTTGGTGGCTACACCTTC CASSESGGALGGYTF
- TRBJ1-4 TRBV4-2 once TGTGCCAGCAGCCAAGGGTGGGCCGACATGCAAGTTGGTAATGAAAAACTGTTTTTT CASSQGWADMQVGNEKLFF
- TRBJ1-2 TRBV20-1 - TGCAGTGCCAGCCGGGATGGCTACACCTTC CSASRDGYTF
- TRBJ1-5 TRBV28 - TGTGCCAGCAGTTCAACAGATTTAAGACCCCAGCATTTT CASSSTDLRPQHF
- TRBJ2-5 TRBV20-1 - TGCAGTGCAAGACTAGTAGAGACCCAGTACTTC CSARLVETQYF
- TRBJ2-5 TRBV19 - TGTGCCAGTAGTATAGATACAGGATTCCAAGAGACCCAGTACTTC CASSIDTGFQETQYF
- TRBJ2-7 TRBV7-3 - TGTGCCAGCAGCTTATCCGGCGGGAGAGGGGGCGAGCAGTACTTC CASSLSGGRGGEQYF
- TRBJ2-7 TRBV29-1 - TGCAGCGGACGGACTGGAGCCGGATACGAGCAGTACTTC CSGRTGAGYEQYF
- TRBJ1-1 TRBV7-9 - TGTGCCAGCAGCAGGGTCGATTCTGAAGCTTTCTTT CASSRVDSEAFF
- TRBJ1-3 TRBV19 - TGTGCCAGTGGCAGAATGATGGACGCACATCGCTCTGGAAACACCATATATTTT CASGRMMDAHRSGNTIYF
- TRBJ2-5 TRBV6-5 - TGTGCCAGCGGACCGACCCTTCGGGAGACCCAGTACTTC CASGPTLRETQYF
- TRBJ2-3 TRBV19 - TGTGCCAGTCTGTCCCCAGGACTCACAGATACGCAGTATTTT CASLSPGLTDTQYF
TRBD2 TRBJ2-3 TRBV13 - TGTGCCAGCAGCCTGATCGGGGGGGCAGCCCAAGCTAGCACAGATACGCAGTATTTT CASSLIGGAAQASTDTQYF
- TRBJ2-7 TRBV15 - TGTGCCACCAGCAGAGCCAGGGGGGCCTACGAGCAGTACTTC CATSRARGAYEQYF
TRBD1 TRBJ1-4 TRBV6-1 - TGTGCCAGCAGTGAAGCGGCGACAGGGAGACTGTTTTTT CASSEAATGRLFF
- TRBJ1-5 TRBV6-1 - TGTGCCAGCAGTGCCCAGGGGTCCAATCAGCCCCAGCATTTT CASSAQGSNQPQHF
TRBD2 TRBJ2-5 TRBV5-4 - TGTGCCAGCAGCAAAGGACTAGCGGGAGAGGGGACCCAGTACTTC CASSKGLAGEGTQYF
- TRBJ1-5 TRBV6-1 - TGTGCCAGCAGTGAAGGGGCGAATCAGCCCCAGCATTTT CASSEGANQPQHF
TRBD2 TRBJ2-2 TRBV6-1 - TGTGCCAGCAGTGAACCCGGGGGGGCGGTCACCGGGGAGCTGTTTTTT CASSEPGGAVTGELFF
- TRBJ1-2 TRBV21-1 - TGTGCCAGCAGCAAACGGCCGGGCTACACCTTC CASSKRPGYTF
- TRBJ1-4 TRBV7-8 - TGTGCCAGCAGCTTAGGGGGCTTTGCAACTAATGAAAAACTGTTTTTT CASSLGGFATNEKLFF
- TRBJ1-5 TRBV5-1 - TGCGCCAGCAGCTTGGGGGATTATAGCAATCAGCCCCAGCATTTT CASSLGDYSNQPQHF
- TRBJ1-1 TRBV30 - TGTGCCTGGATGGGGTGGGCAGCGAACACTGAAGCTTTCTTT CAWMGWAANTEAFF
TRBD2 TRBJ2-1 TRBV10-2 - TGCGCCACCTCCCCCCTAGCGGGGGTCAATGAGCAGTTCTTC CATSPLAGVNEQFF
- TRBJ1-1 TRBV9 once TGTGCCAGCAGCGTAGGAAGGGGCGTAGACTACACTGAAGCTTTCTTT CASSVGRGVDYTEAFF
- TRBJ2-2 TRBV4-3 - TGCGCCAGCAGCCAGGATAGCCGACGGGAGCTGTTTTTT CASSQDSRRELFF
- TRBJ1-2 TRBV13 - TGTGCCAGCAGCCTGGACGGCTATGGCTACACCTTC CASSLDGYGYTF
- TRBJ1-2 TRBV9 - TGTGCCAGCAGGGGTGGAGGAGGGGGTGGCTACACCTTC CASRGGGGGGYTF
TRBD2 TRBJ2-1 TRBV25-1 - TGTGCCAGCAGTGGGGGACTAGCGGGGGGGCCGAGGAATGAGCAGTTCTTC CASSGGLAGGPRNEQFF
- TRBJ1-6 TRBV14 - TGTGCCAGCAGCCAGCGACAGGAGACCTCCTATAATTCACCCCTCCACTTT CASSQRQETSYNSPLHF
- TRBJ1-2 TRBV5-1 - TGCGCCAGCAGCTTGGAGGGAGGTGGCTACACCTTC CASSLEGGGYTF
- TRBJ2-1 TRBV19 - TGTGCCAGTAGTATAGACCACGGGATCCGCTCCTACAATGAGCAGTTCTTC CASSIDHGIRSYNEQFF
- TRBJ1-4 TRBV5-1 - TGCGCCAGCAGCTTGGCCTTAGGAAGGGCTAATGAAAAACTGTTTTTT CASSLALGRANEKLFF
- TRBJ1-1 TRBV11-3 - TGTGCCAGCAGCTCGGTGGACGGGAACACTGAAGCTTTCTTT CASSSVDGNTEAFF
TRBD1 TRBJ2-7 TRBV10-2 - TGCGCCAGCTTACAGTCAGGGGGCTACGAGCAGTACTTC CASLQSGGYEQYF
TRBD1 TRBJ1-5 TRBV19 few TGTGCCAGTAGCGCACAGGGGGCGCGAGGCAATCAGCCCCAGCATTTT CASSAQGARGNQPQHF
- TRBJ2-5 TRBV18 once TGTGCCAGCTCACCACGGTACCAAGAGACCCAGTACTTC CASSPRYQETQYF
- TRBJ1-2 TRBV4-1 - TGCGCCAGCAGCCAGGTGCGGGATGGCTATGGCTACACCTTC CASSQVRDGYGYTF
TRBD2 TRBJ2-7 TRBV5-1 - TGCGCCAGCAGCTTGGCCAAGGGACTAGCGGGAGACCTCTACGAGCAGTACTTC CASSLAKGLAGDLYEQYF
- TRBJ2-7 TRBV7-9 - TGTGCCAGCAGCTTCGCAGGGACCTACGAGCAGTACTTC CASSFAGTYEQYF
- TRBJ2-5 TRBV7-9 - TGTGCCAGCAGCCCGGAGGCCCAAGAGACCCAGTACTTC CASSPEAQETQYF
TRBD1 TRBJ2-3 TRBV28 - TGTGCCAGCAGTCCGAACAGGGGCCAGCAGTATTTT CASSPNRGQQYF
- TRBJ2-7 TRBV14 - TGTGCCAGCAGTCCTATCGACAGTACCTACGAGCAGTACTTC CASSPIDSTYEQYF
- TRBJ2-7 TRBV6-1 - TGTGCCAGCAGTGTCGCGTTTTCCTACGAGCAGTACTTC CASSVAFSYEQYF
- TRBJ2-1 TRBV29-1 - TGCAGCGTTGATCTTGGTTCCAATGAGCAGTTCTTC CSVDLGSNEQFF
TRBD1 TRBJ1-5 TRBV19 - TGTGCCAGTAGTACCCGGGACAGGAATCGTCAGCCCCAGCATTTT CASSTRDRNRQPQHF